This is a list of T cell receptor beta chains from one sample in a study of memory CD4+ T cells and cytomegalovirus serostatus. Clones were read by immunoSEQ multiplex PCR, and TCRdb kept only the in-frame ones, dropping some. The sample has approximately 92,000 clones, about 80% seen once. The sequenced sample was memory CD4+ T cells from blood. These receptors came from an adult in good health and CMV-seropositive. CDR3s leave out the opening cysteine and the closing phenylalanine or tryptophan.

ASSLAPLGAGELF	TRBV7-6
ASSWGEYEKLF	TRBV28
ASSPATGLVDGYT	TRBV18
ASRPQNNYGYT	TRBV28
ASSSPGVGVGYEQY	TRBV28
ASSLRGTLVYNEQF	TRBV5-4
ASSSRFQTQY	TRBV5-4
ASSSKGDTGELF	TRBV6-5
ASSGGGGVNYGYT	TRBV9
ASSSTGAGFGNEQF	TRBV28
ASSDDRGHGETQY	TRBV6-1
ASSKKSGTGNEQF	TRBV6-5
ASSVRVDQPQH	TRBV9
ASSKASGTTGANVLT	TRBV28
ASSLTRREQF	TRBV5-4
ASSELWSRSFFHGYT	TRBV11-2
ASSQDGWWDTQY	TRBV14
ASSDGGREIFVNTEAF	TRBV6-1
ASSQEETTEAF	TRBV4-1
ASSLPVSGYT	TRBV7-2